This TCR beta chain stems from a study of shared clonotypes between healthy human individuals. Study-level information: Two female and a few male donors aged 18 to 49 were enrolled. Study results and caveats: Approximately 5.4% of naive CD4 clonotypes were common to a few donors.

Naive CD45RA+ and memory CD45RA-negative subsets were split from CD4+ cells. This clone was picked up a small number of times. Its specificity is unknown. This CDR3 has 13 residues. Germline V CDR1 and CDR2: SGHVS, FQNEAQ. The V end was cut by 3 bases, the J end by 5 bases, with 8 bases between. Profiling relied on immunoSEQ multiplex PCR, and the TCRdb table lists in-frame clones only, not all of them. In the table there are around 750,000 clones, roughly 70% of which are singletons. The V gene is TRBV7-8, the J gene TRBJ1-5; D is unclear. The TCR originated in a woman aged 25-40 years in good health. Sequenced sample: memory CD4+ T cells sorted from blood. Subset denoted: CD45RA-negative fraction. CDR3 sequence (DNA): TGTGCCAGCAGCTTTGGGCCGTATCAGCCCCAGCATTTT. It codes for CASSFGPYQPQHF.